The 20 T cell receptor beta chains presented below share a single source sample, sequenced in a study of cytomegalovirus exposure and HLA in healthy donors. With 60 Vbeta and 13 Jbeta primers, the PCR was carried out. Generated by immunoSEQ multiplex PCR, the TCRdb table keeps only in-frame clones and is missing some. The sample yields 210,000 or so clones, approximately 87% seen once. The sample consisted of PBMCs. The receptors derive from a man aged 25-45 years in good health and CMV-seronegative.

This chain joins TRBV29-1 and TRBJ2-2; D may be TRBD1 (6 bases). Trimming removed 5 bases from V and 0 bases from J, with 10 bases in between. This CDR3 has 14 residues. Germline loops: CDR1 SQVTM, CDR2 ANQGSEA. CDR3 in amino acids: CSVRDRTNTGELFF. The CDR3 bases are TGCAGCGTTCGTGACAGGACGAACACCGGGGAGCTGTTTTTT.

The chain employs TRBV6-8 and TRBJ2-4; D possibly corresponds to TRBD2 (6 bases). The CDR3 runs to 15 residues. Deletions cut 8 bases from V and 0 bases from J, with 14 bases between. Germline loops: CDR1 MNHGY, CDR2 SAAAGT. For the CDR3, the DNA is TGTGCCAGCCCCCGTGGGGGGAGAGCCAAAAACATTCAGTACTTC. It yields the protein CASPRGGRAKNIQYF.

In regard to this clone: One junction end does not reproduce the germline sequence, and a read error may be involved. This chain uses TRBV10-3 with TRBJ2-1, with 9 bases lining up with TRBD2. The CDR3 spans 15 residues. The germline CDR1 and CDR2 sequences are ENHRY and SYGVKD. For the CDR3, the DNA is TGTGCCATCAGCGAGTCGCCAGCGGGAGGCAATGAGCAGTTCTTC. As protein: CAISESPAGGNEQFF.

The chain employs TRBV5-1 and TRBJ1-3, with 7 bases that match TRBD1. The J segment lost 2 bases and the V segment lost 5 bases, leaving 4 bases of the junction unmatched. The CDR3 extends over 14 amino acids. Germline assignment: CDR1 SGHRS and CDR2 YFSETQ. The CDR3 sequence: CASRSQGAGNTIYF. The CDR3 DNA reads TGCGCCAGCAGATCCCAGGGGGCTGGAAACACCATATATTTT. The full variable domain, its missing parts supplied by reference TRBV5-1 and TRBJ1-3, is KAGVTQTPRYLIKTRGQQVTLSCSPISGHRSVSWYQQTPGQGLQFLFEYFSETQRNKGNFPGRFSGRQFSNSRSEMNVSTLELGDSALYLCASRSQGAGNTIYFGEGSWLTVV.

The chain recombines TRBV27 with TRBJ2-5; tentative D call: TRBD1 (5 bases). With the DNA end fitting TRBJ2-7 better, the J assignment may be wrong. Looked up from germline, CDR1 is MNHEY and CDR2 is SMNVEV (reference sequence). CDR3 length: 16 amino acids. DNA for the CDR3: TGTGCCAGCAGTTTATCGAAATGGGGCGGTTCCTACGAGCAGTACTTC. It encodes CASSLSKWGGSYEQYF.

The V and J genes are TRBV28 and TRBJ1-1; D gene uncertain. Germline V gene data show CDR1 as MDHEN and CDR2 as SYDVKM. Between the trimmed V and J ends, which lost 6 bases and 4 bases, there was a span of 15 bases. The CDR3 has 14 residues. DNA of the CDR3: TGTGCCAGCAGCCTGCCCCACCGAGGCACTGAAGCTTTCTTT. This codes for CASSLPHRGTEAFF.

The chain combines TRBV5-6 with TRBJ1-1; D is possibly TRBD1 (6 bases). Germline lookup yields CDR1 SGHDT and CDR2 YYEEEE. This CDR3 region has 14 residues. Trimming took 4 bases from V and 4 from J, leaving 14 bases between them. Here the CDR3 DNA reads TGTGCCAGCAGCCTTTCACAGGGAGCCACTGAAGCTTTCTTT. This translates into CASSLSQGATEAFF.

The sample holds a few counts of this clone. This CDR3 reads CASSRGQVNTEAFF. The CDR3 DNA follows: TGTGCCAGCAGCAGGGGACAGGTGAACACTGAAGCTTTCTTT. The V and J genes are TRBV5-4 and TRBJ1-1, with 8 bases fitting TRBD1. CDR3 length: 14 amino acids. Per germline, CDR1 SGHNT and CDR2 YYREEE (reference sequence). After removal of 4 bases from V and 0 bases from J, the junction contained 2 bases not matched to a gene.

This chain uses TRBV30 with TRBJ1-2, with 7 bases fitting TRBD1. CDR3 size: 14 residues. The V gene's germline CDR1 is GTSNPN and CDR2 SVGIG (reference sequence). Trimming removed 3 bases from V and 2 bases from J; junction bases left unmatched: 6. CDR3 in amino acids: CAWSALGGNYGYTF. The CDR3 nucleotides read TGTGCCTGGAGCGCTTTAGGGGGCAACTATGGCTACACCTTC.

The rearrangement links TRBV7-9 to TRBJ1-5; D may be TRBD1 (5 bases). This CDR3 spans 15 amino acids. Trimming removed 1 base at V and 7 bases at J, with 14 bases between. Germline V CDR1 and CDR2: SEHNR, FQNEAQ (reference sequence). The CDR3 DNA is TGTGCCAGCAGCTTAGACGGGCCAGGGTTGCAGCCCCAGCATTTT. This translates into CASSLDGPGLQPQHF.

The J gene is TRBJ2-3, the V gene TRBV7-2; 8 bases are a match to TRBD2. The V segment lost 6 bases and the J segment 1 base; nucleotides outside the gene matches: 3. CDR3 length equals 14 residues. CDR1 and CDR2 (germline): SGHTA, FQGNSA. The CDR3 sequence: CASRLSGGTDTQYF. CDR3 in DNA: TGTGCCAGCAGACTTAGCGGGGGCACAGATACGCAGTATTTT. The variable domain in full, with the rest retrieved from reference TRBV7-2 and TRBJ2-3, is GAGVSQSPSNKVTEKGKDVELRCDPISGHTALYWYRQSLGQGLEFLIYFQGNSAPDKSGLPSDRFSAERTGGSVSTLTIQRTQQEDSAVYLCASRLSGGTDTQYFGPGTRLTVL.

Only a few counts were recorded for this clone. The gene calls are TRBV5-4 and TRBJ2-2; D unresolved. Deletions cut 7 bases from V and 1 base from J, with 11 bases between. CDR1 is SGHNT and CDR2 is YYREEE in the germline V gene (reference sequence). This CDR3 region has 14 residues. CDR3 amino acids: CASRTAMNTGELFF. In DNA form, the CDR3 reads TGTGCCAGCCGTACAGCTATGAACACCGGGGAGCTGTTTTTT.

V usage is TRBV21-1 and J usage is TRBJ2-1; the table's D call, TRBD2, was not checked against the DNA. TRBV21-1 is assigned pseudogene status. The CDR3 runs 16 residues. Here the CDR3 DNA reads TGTGCCAGCAGCAAAAGCAAAGTGTTGATCTACAATGAGCAGTTCTTC. Residues: CASSKSKVLIYNEQFF.

J is TRBJ1-4 and V is TRBV7-9; 10 nucleotides align to TRBD1. The trim removed 3 bases at V and 10 bases at J, leaving 5 bases unmatched. From germline, CDR1 is SEHNR and CDR2 FQNEAQ (reference sequence). The CDR3 spans 14 residues. The CDR3 is CASSLGQGFGKLFF. The CDR3 DNA sequence: TGTGCCAGCAGCTTGGGACAGGGGTTTGGAAAACTGTTTTTT.

The chain is built from TRBV28 and TRBJ2-3; D might be TRBD2 (5 bases). CDR1 is MDHEN and CDR2 is SYDVKM in the germline V gene. The V gene lost 6 bases and the J gene lost 2 bases, with 9 bases spanning the gap. This CDR3 has 13 residues. This chain's CDR3 is CASRDGLTDTQYF. DNA of the CDR3: TGTGCCAGCAGAGACGGACTCACAGATACGCAGTATTTT.

The chain is built from TRBV6-1 and TRBJ1-2, with D perhaps matching TRBD1 (6 bases). This CDR3 spans 11 amino acids. Germline CDR1 reads MNHNS; CDR2 reads SASEGT. V was shortened by 5 bases and J by 8 bases, with 9 bases between the two germline ends. For the CDR3, the DNA is TGTGCCAGCAGTTCAGGGGACGGCTACACCTTC. Translated: CASSSGDGYTF.

The rearrangement joins TRBV30 to TRBJ1-2, with D perhaps matching TRBD1 (5 bases). From germline, CDR1 is GTSNPN and CDR2 SVGIG (reference sequence). The CDR3 contains 12 residues. The CDR3 protein is CAFDGAAHGYTF. CDR3 DNA sequence: TGTGCTTTTGATGGGGCAGCGCATGGCTACACCTTC.

V and J are TRBV7-2 and TRBJ2-7, with 7 bases aligning to TRBD1. This CDR3 contains 14 residues. CDR1 is SGHTA, CDR2 FQGNSA, per germline. The J segment lost 3 bases and the V segment lost 2 bases, leaving 4 bases of the junction unmatched. CDR3 in DNA: TGTGCCAGCAGCTTACGGCCAGGGGGCTACGAGCAGTACTTC. It specifies CASSLRPGGYEQYF.

The chain is built from TRBV11-1 and TRBJ1-1, with TRBD1 as a possible D gene (5 bases). The CDR3 has 14 amino acids. Between the trimmed V and J ends, which lost 3 bases and 1 base, there was a span of 9 bases. The germline CDR1 and CDR2 sequences are SGHAT and FQDESV (reference sequence). CDR3 sequence: CASSFRVTNTEAFF. CDR3 DNA sequence: TGTGCCAGCAGCTTCAGGGTAACGAACACTGAAGCTTTCTTT.

In DNA form, the CDR3 reads TGTGCCAGCCGGAAGGGAGTTAACTATGGCTACACCTTC. Residues: CASRKGVNYGYTF. The rearrangement links TRBV2 to TRBJ1-2; no clear D gene. The length of the CDR3 is 13 residues. Trimming shortened V by 8 bases and J by 1 base, and 11 bases separated the two germline ends. Germline V lookup: CDR1 SNHLY, CDR2 FYNNEI. The full variable domain, completed using reference TRBV2 and TRBJ1-2, is EPEVTQTPSHQVTQMGQEVILRCVPISNHLYFYWYRQILGQKVEFLVSFYNNEISEKSEIFDDQFSVERPDGSNFTLKIRSTKLEDSAMYFCASRKGVNYGYTFGSGTRLTVV.